This T cell receptor (beta chain) came from a study of blood T cell repertoires in COVID-19. Here immunoSEQ multiplex PCR was the method, and the copy in TCRdb shows in-frame clones only, minus some. Of about 290,000 clones listed, approximately 91% are singletons. CDR3 length: 14 amino acids. J was trimmed by 3 bases and V by 6 bases; bases with no gene match: 2. The germline V gene has CDR1 MRHNA and CDR2 SNTAGT. Sequences were obtained from peripheral blood. The chain is built from TRBV6-4 and TRBJ2-2, with TRBD2 matching 9 bases. This TCR was recovered from a woman aged 40 to 50 who had recovered from COVID-19. CDR3 nucleotide sequence: TGTGCCAGCAGGCGGGAGGGCGACACCGGGGAGCTGTTTTTT. It codes for CASRREGDTGELFF.